One sample yielded the 23 T cell receptor beta chains listed below, sequenced in a study of CD8 T cells in Susac syndrome. When the RNA was reverse transcribed, random hexamers were used with an input of about 0.45 to 1 ug. Each CDR3 protein is one row after TCRdb ran MiXCR on the immunoSEQ multiplex PCR reads. The data contain roughly 190,000 distinct CDR3 sequences, nearly 97% of them singletons. Sample: CD4+ T cells from PBMCs. These TCRs come from a human donor with Susac syndrome.

The chain is built from TRBV20-1 and TRBJ2-2; TRBD1 agrees at 9 bases. Trimming at V came to 3 bases and at J to 4 bases, leaving 3 bases not matched to a gene. This CDR3 has 14 residues. Germline CDR1 reads DFQATT; CDR2 reads SNEGSKA (reference sequence). The chain's CDR3 is CSARTGGVTGELFF. The CDR3 DNA sequence: TGCAGTGCTAGGACAGGGGGTGTCACCGGGGAGCTGTTTTTT.

This chain joins TRBV29-1 and TRBJ1-1; D ambiguous. Per germline, CDR1 SQVTM and CDR2 ANQGSEA. Trimming removed 7 bases at V and 2 bases at J, with 8 bases between. The CDR3 contains 11 residues. This CDR3 is CSASTNTEAFF. CDR3 bases: TGCAGCGCTAGTACAAACACTGAAGCTTTCTTT.

The J gene is TRBJ2-6, the V gene TRBV7-2; D is undetermined. Germline V CDR1 and CDR2: SGHTA, FQGNSA. Between the trimmed V and J ends, which lost 2 bases and 0 bases, there was a span of 11 bases. The CDR3 contains 17 residues. As DNA, the CDR3 is TGTGCCAGCAGCTTACGATCCTTACACTCTGGGGCCAACGTCCTGACTTTC. Translating it yields CASSLRSLHSGANVLTF.

The gene calls are TRBV29-1 and TRBJ2-3; 8 bases match TRBD2. Germline CDR1 is SQVTM and CDR2 is ANQGSEA. The CDR3 has 12 amino acids. J was trimmed by 4 bases and V by 6 bases; bases with no gene match: 3. The CDR3 DNA is TGCAGCGTCAAGCGGGGGTCAGATACGCAGTATTTT. Translation: CSVKRGSDTQYF.

This CDR3 reads CASSSFMRMGTEAFF. Written as DNA, the CDR3 is TGTGCCAGCAGCTCCTTCATGAGAATGGGGACTGAAGCTTTCTTT. V and J are TRBV7-9 and TRBJ1-1, with D uncertain. Germline values: CDR1 SEHNR, CDR2 FQNEAQ (reference sequence). The ends were cut back, 4 bases at V and 5 bases at J, with 17 bases in the middle. The CDR3 spans 15 residues.

The chain has TRBV20-1 and TRBJ2-1, with D possibly TRBD2 on 6 matching bases. With 6 bases removed from V and 3 bases from J, the gap between germline ends came to 12 bases. CDR3 length: 13 amino acids. Germline CDR1 reads DFQATT; CDR2 reads SNEGSKA (reference sequence). As DNA, the CDR3 is TGCAGTGCCCCTAGCGACCACTACAATGAGCAGTTCTTC. It codes for CSAPSDHYNEQFF.

This clonotype was picked up a small number of times. The J gene is TRBJ2-3, the V gene TRBV2; perhaps TRBD1 as D (6 bases). Trimming left V 6 bases short and J 4 bases short, with 14 bases between. The germline V gene has CDR1 SNHLY and CDR2 FYNNEI. This CDR3 is 14 amino acids long. CDR3 in DNA: TGTGCCAGCAGCGTACTCCAGGGGTCAGATACGCAGTATTTT. Translating gives CASSVLQGSDTQYF. Full variable domain (missing parts from reference TRBV2 and TRBJ2-3): EPEVTQTPSHQVTQMGQEVILRCVPISNHLYFYWYRQILGQKVEFLVSFYNNEISEKSEIFDDQFSVERPDGSNFTLKIRSTKLEDSAMYFCASSVLQGSDTQYFGPGTRLTVL.

The rearrangement joins TRBV29-1 to TRBJ1-2; D gene uncertain. The CDR3 has 11 residues. Germline V gene data show CDR1 as SQVTM and CDR2 as ANQGSEA. The ends were cut back, 4 bases at V and 4 bases at J, with 7 bases in the middle. The CDR3 DNA sequence: TGCAGCGTTGCCAGCTCCTATGGCTACACCTTC. Amino acids: CSVASSYGYTF.

The V gene is TRBV9, the J gene TRBJ2-2; tentative D call: TRBD1 (5 bases). This CDR3 has 16 amino acids. Trimming stripped 3 bases from V and 6 bases from J, with 18 bases between. Germline CDR1 is SGDLS and CDR2 is YYNGEE. The CDR3 region has the DNA TGTGCCAGCAGCGACAGACAAATACCAGGGCCCGGGGAGCTGTTTTTT. It yields the protein CASSDRQIPGPGELFF.

The rearrangement links TRBV9 to TRBJ1-2; TRBD1 agrees at 7 bases. Germline V gene lookup returns CDR1 SGDLS and CDR2 YYNGEE. The junction had 14 bases not matched to a gene; V was cut back by 1 base and J by 8 bases. This CDR3 has 16 amino acids. The CDR3 loop is CASSVRVVQGSGGYTF. The DNA of the CDR3 is TGTGCCAGCAGCGTACGTGTCGTACAGGGGAGCGGGGGCTACACCTTC.

A few counts support this clonotype. V usage is TRBV30 and J usage is TRBJ1-2; weak D call: TRBD1 (5 bases). Germline V CDR1 and CDR2: GTSNPN, SVGIG (reference sequence). This CDR3 contains 13 residues. Trimming pared 0 bases from V and 4 bases from J, leaving 9 bases between. The CDR3, as DNA: TGTGCCTGGAGTGTCGGGGGTGGCTATGGCTACACCTTC. It is translated as CAWSVGGGYGYTF.

The chain recombines TRBV19 with TRBJ2-3; 9 bases align to TRBD2. This CDR3 spans 15 amino acids. V lost 6 bases to trimming and J lost 5 bases; unmatched junction nucleotides: 9. Germline-derived CDR1 and CDR2 are LNHDA and SQIVND (reference sequence). The CDR3 sequence is CASSLTSGAIDTQYF. CDR3 nucleotides: TGTGCCAGTAGCCTGACTAGCGGTGCGATAGATACGCAGTATTTT.

The chain is built from TRBV29-1 and TRBJ1-1; D is undetermined. V dropped 4 bases and J dropped 4 bases, with 7 bases sitting between them. The CDR3 length is 11 residues. Germline V gives CDR1 SQVTM, CDR2 ANQGSEA. The CDR3 protein is CSVVPSTEAFF. CDR3 coding DNA: TGCAGCGTTGTCCCAAGCACTGAAGCTTTCTTT.

The chain has TRBV3-1 and TRBJ2-5; the match to TRBD2 covers 9 bases. The V and J ends lost 1 base and 0 bases, in that order; junction bases with no gene match: 9. CDR3 size: 18 residues. CDR1 and CDR2 from the germline V gene are LGHDT and YNNKEL (reference sequence). The CDR3 nucleotides are TGTGCCAGCAGCCAAGTTGGCCTAGCGGGGCGCAACCAAGAGACCCAGTACTTC. Its translation is CASSQVGLAGRNQETQYF.

Comments on this clonotype: The germline gene is not matched at one end of the junction; a read error may be the cause. This sequence joins TRBV27 and TRBJ1-5; D is perhaps TRBD1 (5 bases). This CDR3 is built from 15 residues. CDR1 is MNHEY and CDR2 is SMNVEV in the germline V gene (reference sequence). The CDR3 DNA sequence: TGTGCCAGCAGTTCTAGGGACCCTAGCAGTCAGCCCCAGCATTTT. Residues: CASSSRDPSSQPQHF.

This chain links TRBV30 with TRBJ1-5; possibly TRBD1 for D (6 bases). V lost 5 bases to trimming and J lost 4 bases, with 12 bases between them. Germline CDR1 reads GTSNPN; CDR2 reads SVGIG (reference sequence). The CDR3 is 13 residues long. This chain's CDR3 is CAWDTGSNQPQHF. CDR3 coding DNA: TGTGCCTGGGATACAGGGTCAAATCAGCCCCAGCATTTT. The complete variable domain, with remaining parts taken from reference TRBV30 and TRBJ1-5, reads SQTIHQWPATLVQPVGSPLSLECTVEGTSNPNLYWYRQAAGRGLQLLFYSVGIGQISSEVPQNLSASRPQDRQFILSSKKLLLSDSGFYLCAWDTGSNQPQHFGDGTRLSIL.

The chain carries TRBV30 and TRBJ2-5, with TRBD2 matching over 9 bases. The CDR3 extends over 13 amino acids. The ends lost 8 bases at V and 5 bases at J; junction bases unmatched: 9. From germline, CDR1 is GTSNPN and CDR2 SVGIG (reference sequence). In DNA, the CDR3 is TGTGCCAGAGGCGGGGGGGCTTTTGAGACCCAGTACTTC. Translating gives CARGGGAFETQYF. The entire variable domain, with the rest obtained from reference TRBV30 and TRBJ2-5, is as follows: SQTIHQWPATLVQPVGSPLSLECTVEGTSNPNLYWYRQAAGRGLQLLFYSVGIGQISSEVPQNLSASRPQDRQFILSSKKLLLSDSGFYLCARGGGAFETQYFGPGTRLLVL.

The chain joins TRBV7-9 to TRBJ2-1, with D possibly being TRBD1 (5 bases). The J call is uncertain, as TRBJ2-7 better fits the DNA end. Per the germline V gene, CDR1 is SEHNR and CDR2 is FQNEAQ (reference sequence). The CDR3 contains 13 residues. The CDR3 reads CASSLDRRYEQYF. DNA for the CDR3: TGTGCCAGCAGCTTAGACAGGCGCTACGAGCAGTACTTC.

V usage is TRBV28 and J usage is TRBJ1-2; no firm D call. V was pared by 7 bases and J by 4 bases, with 13 bases between. CDR1 and CDR2 (germline): MDHEN, SYDVKM. The CDR3 has 13 amino acids. The CDR3 DNA sequence: TGTGCCAGCACGGGATTAGACCCCTATGGCTACACCTTC. This gives the protein CASTGLDPYGYTF.

The chain is built from TRBV2 and TRBJ1-5, with a weak D call TRBD1 (5 bases). The germline CDR1 and CDR2 sequences are SNHLY and FYNNEI. Trimming stripped 8 bases from V and 7 bases from J, with 9 bases between. This CDR3 spans 11 amino acids. The CDR3 is CASRRQQPQHF. DNA of the CDR3: TGTGCCAGCCGACGACAGCAGCCCCAGCATTTT.

The chain has TRBV20-1 and TRBJ1-2; D gene ambiguous. Trimming removed 2 bases at V and 3 bases at J, with 10 bases between. The germline V gene encodes CDR1 DFQATT and CDR2 SNEGSKA (reference sequence). The CDR3 has 13 residues. Here the CDR3 DNA reads TGCAGTGCTAGACAGCCGAGCTACTATGGCTACACCTTC. Its protein product is CSARQPSYYGYTF.

CDR3 sequence reads: CASSLRPSGGLLSGANVLTF. Written as DNA, the CDR3 is TGTGCCAGCAGCTTAAGGCCAAGCGGGGGCCTCCTGTCTGGGGCCAACGTCCTGACTTTC. This chain joins TRBV7-3 and TRBJ2-6; 8 nucleotides line up with TRBD2. V gave up 1 base and J gave up 1 base; unmatched junction bases: 12. CDR1 and CDR2 (germline): SGHTA, FQGTGA. The CDR3 contains 20 residues. The whole variable domain, remainder taken from reference TRBV7-3 and TRBJ2-6, is GAGVSQTPSNKVTEKGKYVELRCDPISGHTALYWYRQSLGQGPEFLIYFQGTGAADDSGLPNDRFFAVRPEGSVSTLKIQRTERGDSAVYLCASSLRPSGGLLSGANVLTFGAGSRLTVL.

J is TRBJ2-3 and V is TRBV19, with 7 bases fitting TRBD1. The germline CDR1 and CDR2 sequences are LNHDA and SQIVND (reference sequence). V lost 7 bases to trimming and J lost 0 bases; unmatched junction nucleotides: 7. CDR3 size: 15 residues. The CDR3 spells CASTIGQASTDTQYF. In nucleotides, the CDR3 is TGTGCCAGTACCATCGGACAGGCGAGCACAGATACGCAGTATTTT. Full variable domain (remainder filled in from reference TRBV19 and TRBJ2-3): DGGITQSPKYLFRKEGQNVTLSCEQNLNHDAMYWYRQDPGQGLRLIYYSQIVNDFQKGDIAEGYSVSREKKESFPLTVTSAQKNPTAFYLCASTIGQASTDTQYFGPGTRLTVL.